This T cell receptor beta chain comes out of a study of blood T cell repertoires in COVID-19. Overall study: Acute-phase and convalescent COVID-19 samples originated in the United States, Italy and Spain.

Original methodology: Using reference gene primer amplification, nucleated cell counts were estimated. Data came from immunoSEQ multiplex PCR; TCRdb stores just in-frame clones and leaves some out. V, J and clone size reflect that table, while D and trimming were determined from the DNA. The data show 90,000 to 100,000 clones, about 80% seen once. After removal of 3 bases from V and 4 bases from J, the junction contained 8 bases not matched to a gene. The CDR3 runs 15 residues. CDR1 is LGHNA, CDR2 YSLEER, per germline. The J gene is TRBJ2-7, the V gene TRBV4-3, with 8 bases that match TRBD1. Input material: peripheral blood. This clonotype originated in a man aged 55 to 69 with acute or convalescent COVID-19. The CDR3 spells CASSQSRGRRYEQYF. The DNA of the CDR3 is TGCGCCAGCAGCCAGTCCAGGGGGCGCAGATACGAGCAGTACTTC.